This TCR beta chain came from a study of blood T cell dynamics during melanoma immunotherapy. Generated by immunoSEQ multiplex PCR, the TCRdb table keeps only in-frame clones and is missing some. The sample gives 9,100 or so clones, over 75% of which show up once; approximately 1% is in the top ten. V was shortened by 0 bases and J by 8 bases, with 13 bases between the two germline ends. CDR3 length: 14 residues. Germline values: CDR1 SGHDT, CDR2 YYEEEE. Time point given: week 3, after first cycle of checkpoint inhibitor. Here the sequenced sample was blood, taken from a patient treated with checkpoint blockade. V and J are TRBV5-6 and TRBJ2-3; D uncertain. The TCR comes from a human donor with melanoma. DNA for the CDR3: TGTGCCAGCAGCTTGGATTCCGTAAAGGCTACGCAGTATTTT. This encodes CASSLDSVKATQYF.